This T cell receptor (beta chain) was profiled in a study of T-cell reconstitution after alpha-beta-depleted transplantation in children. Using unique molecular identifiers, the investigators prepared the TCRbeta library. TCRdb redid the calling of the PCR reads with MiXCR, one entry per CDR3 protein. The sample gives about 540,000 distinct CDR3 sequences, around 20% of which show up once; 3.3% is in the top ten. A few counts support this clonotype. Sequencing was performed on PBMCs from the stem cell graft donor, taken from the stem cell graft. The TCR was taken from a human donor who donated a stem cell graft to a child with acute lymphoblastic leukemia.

The CDR3 DNA sequence: TGTGCCAGCAGCTCCAGGACAGCTCTAAGTCGTGGCTACACCTTC. The encoded protein is CASSSRTALSRGYTF. The rearrangement joins TRBV7-9 to TRBJ1-2; a possible D gene is TRBD1 (6 bases). V was pared by 4 bases and J by 7 bases, with 19 bases between. Germline loops: CDR1 SEHNR, CDR2 FQNEAQ (reference sequence). CDR3 length: 15 amino acids.